This paragraph covers one TCR beta chain sequence. Its antigen is unidentified. Data came from immunoSEQ multiplex PCR; TCRdb stores just in-frame clones and leaves some out. The sample yields 100,000 to 150,000 clones, more than 85% seen once. Trimming stripped 0 bases from V and 1 base from J, with 13 bases between. Germline V gives CDR1 LGHNT, CDR2 FRNRAP. The length of the CDR3 is 16 residues. The data stem from a study of T cell responses to AZD1222 COVID-19 vaccine. General observations from the study: Spike-specific TCRs gained breadth and depth after people received two AZD1222 doses. AZD1222 recipients seropositive at baseline numbered only five or six.

The receptor was derived from an adult in good health. The chain combines TRBV12-5 with TRBJ2-7; D might be TRBD2 (6 bases). The sample consisted of peripheral blood, taken on day 0 of AZD1222 vaccination. CDR3 protein: CASGLVLGGNSYEQYF. CDR3 DNA: TGTGCTAGTGGTTTGGTACTGGGGGGTAATTCCTACGAGCAGTACTTC. Supplemented by reference TRBV12-5 and TRBJ2-7, the full variable domain reads DARVTQTPRHKVTEMGQEVTMRCQPILGHNTVFWYRQTMMQGLELLAYFRNRAPLDDSGMPKDRFSAEMPDATLATLKIQPSEPRDSAVYFCASGLVLGGNSYEQYFGPGTRLTVT.